The rows below give T cell receptor beta chains drawn from one sample of a study of T cell changes during pregnancy in multiple sclerosis. This table comes from immunoSEQ multiplex PCR, and its TCRdb copy is limited to in-frame clones, with some not included. Here the sample spans under 75,000 clones, about 93% being singletons. Here the sequenced sample was peripheral blood, taken in the third trimester of pregnancy. All receptors come from a female donor in good health, enrolled as a control in a pregnancy study. Both conserved end residues are part of each CDR3. The order of the fields is J gene, clone size, V gene, D gene, CDR3 DNA, CDR3 protein. D genes are given only for firm matches. Clone size is stated in some rows and not others, as once, few, many or a class when expanded.

j_call: TRBJ1-2
clone_size: NA
v_call: TRBV11-3
d_call: NA
cdr3_nt: TGTGCCAGCAGTTCAACAAGGGGCAGGAATGGCTACACCTTC
cdr3_aa: CASSSTRGRNGYTF

j_call: TRBJ1-4
clone_size: NA
v_call: TRBV5-1
d_call: NA
cdr3_nt: TGCGCCAGCAGCTTGACAGCAACTAATGAAAAACTGTTTTTT
cdr3_aa: CASSLTATNEKLFF

j_call: TRBJ2-2
clone_size: NA
v_call: TRBV6-5
d_call: NA
cdr3_nt: TGTGCCAGCAGTTACTCAGGGGCAAGGACCGGGGAGCTGTTTTTT
cdr3_aa: CASSYSGARTGELFF

j_call: TRBJ2-5
clone_size: NA
v_call: TRBV7-6
d_call: NA
cdr3_nt: TGTGCCAGCAGCTTAGCAGTTAGGCAGGTGGGCCAAGAGACCCAGTACTTC
cdr3_aa: CASSLAVRQVGQETQYF

j_call: TRBJ2-7
clone_size: NA
v_call: TRBV5-1
d_call: TRBD1
cdr3_nt: TGCGCCAGCAGCTTGGAGGGACAGGGACCCTACGAGCAGTACTTC
cdr3_aa: CASSLEGQGPYEQYF

j_call: TRBJ1-2
clone_size: NA
v_call: TRBV5-4
d_call: NA
cdr3_nt: TGTGCCAGCAGCTCCGATCTTGGGGGGGTCTATGGCTACACCTTC
cdr3_aa: CASSSDLGGVYGYTF

j_call: TRBJ1-1
clone_size: NA
v_call: TRBV2
d_call: TRBD1
cdr3_nt: TGTGCCAGCAGGGATGGGACAGGGGGCACTGAAGCTTTCTTT
cdr3_aa: CASRDGTGGTEAFF

j_call: TRBJ1-2
clone_size: NA
v_call: TRBV14
d_call: TRBD1
cdr3_nt: TGTGCCAGCAGCCACCAAGGACAGGACGGACTCGGCTACACCTTC
cdr3_aa: CASSHQGQDGLGYTF

j_call: TRBJ2-7
clone_size: medium-sized
v_call: TRBV7-6
d_call: TRBD1
cdr3_nt: TGTGCCAGCAGCTCCAGACAGGGGGCCTACGAGCAGTACTTC
cdr3_aa: CASSSRQGAYEQYF

j_call: TRBJ1-5
clone_size: few
v_call: TRBV5-6
d_call: NA
cdr3_nt: TGTGCCAGCAGCGCAAACAGGGTCAATCAGCCCCAGCATTTT
cdr3_aa: CASSANRVNQPQHF

j_call: TRBJ1-2
clone_size: few
v_call: TRBV5-1
d_call: NA
cdr3_nt: TGCGCCAGCAGCTTGGGAATGAGCGGTAACTATGGCTACACCTTC
cdr3_aa: CASSLGMSGNYGYTF

j_call: TRBJ1-3
clone_size: once
v_call: TRBV25-1
d_call: NA
cdr3_nt: TGTGCCAGCAGTGATGACATCTCTGGAAACACCATATATTTT
cdr3_aa: CASSDDISGNTIYF

j_call: TRBJ2-1
clone_size: NA
v_call: TRBV7-2
d_call: TRBD2
cdr3_nt: TGTGCCAGCACCTTTAGCGGGGACAACAATGAGCAGTTCTTC
cdr3_aa: CASTFSGDNNEQFF

j_call: TRBJ1-1
clone_size: NA
v_call: TRBV6-5
d_call: TRBD1
cdr3_nt: TGTGCCAGCACCCAAGGGGGCATGAACACTGAAGCTTTCTTT
cdr3_aa: CASTQGGMNTEAFF

j_call: TRBJ1-3
clone_size: NA
v_call: TRBV6-5
d_call: NA
cdr3_nt: TGTGCCAGCAGTTACGGGGGCTTGGCTGGAAACACCATATATTTT
cdr3_aa: CASSYGGLAGNTIYF

j_call: TRBJ1-1
clone_size: few
v_call: TRBV4-2
d_call: NA
cdr3_nt: TGTGCCAGCAGCCAAGACTTCCGGAGCCTTCGGGCTTTCTTT
cdr3_aa: CASSQDFRSLRAFF

j_call: TRBJ2-2
clone_size: NA
v_call: TRBV15
d_call: NA
cdr3_nt: TGTGCCACCAGCAGGGATTACAGCGAGAGACTAGGGAAAACCGGGGAGCTGTTTTTT
cdr3_aa: CATSRDYSERLGKTGELFF

j_call: TRBJ1-2
clone_size: few
v_call: TRBV6-6
d_call: TRBD1
cdr3_nt: TGTGCCAGCAGTTCTCATCCGGGACAGGGGCACTATGGCTACACCTTC
cdr3_aa: CASSSHPGQGHYGYTF

j_call: TRBJ2-1
clone_size: once
v_call: TRBV9
d_call: TRBD1
cdr3_nt: TGTGCCAGCAGCGTGACAGGGTCCTCCTACAATGAGCAGTTCTTC
cdr3_aa: CASSVTGSSYNEQFF

j_call: TRBJ1-3
clone_size: NA
v_call: TRBV6-6
d_call: TRBD1
cdr3_nt: TGTGCCAGCAGCCGAGGGACAGCTGGAAACACCATATATTTT
cdr3_aa: CASSRGTAGNTIYF

j_call: TRBJ1-2
clone_size: NA
v_call: TRBV15
d_call: NA
cdr3_nt: TGTGCCACCAGCAGAGACCGCAGGGAAGTTGACGGCTACACCTTC
cdr3_aa: CATSRDRREVDGYTF

j_call: TRBJ1-2
clone_size: NA
v_call: TRBV2
d_call: TRBD1
cdr3_nt: TGTGCCAGCATTCCTCAACAGGGGGGGCATGGCTACACCTTC
cdr3_aa: CASIPQQGGHGYTF

j_call: TRBJ1-5
clone_size: NA
v_call: TRBV19
d_call: TRBD1
cdr3_nt: TGTGCCTCACAACAGGGGGCTGATCCGGGTCAGCCCCAGCATTTT
cdr3_aa: CASQQGADPGQPQHF

j_call: TRBJ1-1
clone_size: NA
v_call: TRBV30
d_call: NA
cdr3_nt: TGTGCCTGGAGTGGCGGAGAAGCTTTCTTT
cdr3_aa: CAWSGGEAFF

j_call: TRBJ1-1
clone_size: NA
v_call: TRBV10-3
d_call: NA
cdr3_nt: TGTGCCATCGGGGGGACGGGGAACACTGAAGCTTTCTTT
cdr3_aa: CAIGGTGNTEAFF

j_call: TRBJ1-5
clone_size: NA
v_call: TRBV7-2
d_call: NA
cdr3_nt: TGTGCCAGCAGCTTATCTGCAGTGAGGAGGGATCAGCCCCAGCATTTT
cdr3_aa: CASSLSAVRRDQPQHF

j_call: TRBJ2-1
clone_size: NA
v_call: TRBV20-1
d_call: NA
cdr3_nt: TGCAGTGCTAGTTACCTAAATGAGCAGTTCTTC
cdr3_aa: CSASYLNEQFF

j_call: TRBJ2-7
clone_size: NA
v_call: TRBV28
d_call: NA
cdr3_nt: TGTGCCAGCAGTCCTCAGGGGTTGCCGACCTACGAGCAGTACTTC
cdr3_aa: CASSPQGLPTYEQYF

j_call: TRBJ2-5
clone_size: NA
v_call: TRBV5-1
d_call: TRBD2
cdr3_nt: TGCGCCAGCACCAGAACTAGCGGGAGGTACCAAGAGACCCAGTACTTC
cdr3_aa: CASTRTSGRYQETQYF

j_call: TRBJ1-1
clone_size: NA
v_call: TRBV5-4
d_call: TRBD1
cdr3_nt: TGTGCCAGCAGCCCGGGACAGACGAACACTGAAGCTTTCTTT
cdr3_aa: CASSPGQTNTEAFF

j_call: TRBJ2-7
clone_size: once
v_call: TRBV28
d_call: TRBD1
cdr3_nt: TGTGCCAGCAGTAGGACAGGGTCCCTAAACTACGAGCAGTACTTC
cdr3_aa: CASSRTGSLNYEQYF

j_call: TRBJ2-1
clone_size: once
v_call: TRBV6-1
d_call: NA
cdr3_nt: TGTGCCAGCAGTGACCCGACCCTCCGGAGGTCCTACAATGAGCAGTTCTTC
cdr3_aa: CASSDPTLRRSYNEQFF

j_call: TRBJ1-6
clone_size: NA
v_call: TRBV6-1
d_call: NA
cdr3_nt: TGTGCCAGCAGTGAGGCAGGCGGAGGCAATTCACCCCTCCACTTT
cdr3_aa: CASSEAGGGNSPLHF

j_call: TRBJ2-7
clone_size: NA
v_call: TRBV7-8
d_call: NA
cdr3_nt: TGTGCCAGCAGCTACCGTAGCGGATCCTACGAGCAGTACTTC
cdr3_aa: CASSYRSGSYEQYF

j_call: TRBJ1-2
clone_size: NA
v_call: TRBV6-6
d_call: TRBD1
cdr3_nt: TGTGCCAGCAGTTACTCGGGACAGGACATCTATGGCTACACCTTC
cdr3_aa: CASSYSGQDIYGYTF

j_call: TRBJ2-3
clone_size: NA
v_call: TRBV7-2
d_call: TRBD2
cdr3_nt: TGTGCCAGCAGCTTAGGGGCCCCGGGACTAGCCCATTCCACAGATACGCAGTATTTT
cdr3_aa: CASSLGAPGLAHSTDTQYF

j_call: TRBJ2-1
clone_size: NA
v_call: TRBV7-3
d_call: TRBD2
cdr3_nt: TGTGCCAGCAGCATAGGGACTAGCGGGAGGTACAATGAGCAGTTCTTC
cdr3_aa: CASSIGTSGRYNEQFF

j_call: TRBJ1-1
clone_size: NA
v_call: TRBV30
d_call: NA
cdr3_nt: TGTGCCTGGAGTGTGAGGCTCCGGGGAGCTGAAGCTTTCTTT
cdr3_aa: CAWSVRLRGAEAFF

j_call: TRBJ2-7
clone_size: NA
v_call: TRBV4-1
d_call: TRBD2
cdr3_nt: TGCGCCAGCAGCCAACTAGCGGGAGGTTCCTACGAGCAGTACTTC
cdr3_aa: CASSQLAGGSYEQYF

j_call: TRBJ1-2
clone_size: NA
v_call: TRBV18
d_call: NA
cdr3_nt: TGTGCCAGCTCACCACCGGACAGACTCTTCTATGGCTACACCTTC
cdr3_aa: CASSPPDRLFYGYTF

j_call: TRBJ1-1
clone_size: NA
v_call: TRBV28
d_call: NA
cdr3_nt: TGTGCCAGCAGTCGTACGGGAAATGTGAACACTGAAGCTTTCTTT
cdr3_aa: CASSRTGNVNTEAFF

j_call: TRBJ2-1
clone_size: NA
v_call: TRBV6-4
d_call: TRBD2
cdr3_nt: TGTGCCAGCAGTGACTCCGGGACTAGCGATGAGCAGTTCTTC
cdr3_aa: CASSDSGTSDEQFF

j_call: TRBJ2-1
clone_size: NA
v_call: TRBV10-3
d_call: TRBD1
cdr3_nt: TGTGCCATCAATAAGGGACAGGGGGCAAATGAGCAGTTCTTC
cdr3_aa: CAINKGQGANEQFF

j_call: TRBJ1-3
clone_size: NA
v_call: TRBV4-3
d_call: NA
cdr3_nt: TGCGCCAGCAGCCCGAGGGAGGACTCTGGAAACACCATATATTTT
cdr3_aa: CASSPREDSGNTIYF

j_call: TRBJ1-1
clone_size: NA
v_call: TRBV10-3
d_call: TRBD1
cdr3_nt: TGTGCCAGCAGCCTCACAGGGGGCTCGACTGAAGCTTTCTTT
cdr3_aa: CASSLTGGSTEAFF